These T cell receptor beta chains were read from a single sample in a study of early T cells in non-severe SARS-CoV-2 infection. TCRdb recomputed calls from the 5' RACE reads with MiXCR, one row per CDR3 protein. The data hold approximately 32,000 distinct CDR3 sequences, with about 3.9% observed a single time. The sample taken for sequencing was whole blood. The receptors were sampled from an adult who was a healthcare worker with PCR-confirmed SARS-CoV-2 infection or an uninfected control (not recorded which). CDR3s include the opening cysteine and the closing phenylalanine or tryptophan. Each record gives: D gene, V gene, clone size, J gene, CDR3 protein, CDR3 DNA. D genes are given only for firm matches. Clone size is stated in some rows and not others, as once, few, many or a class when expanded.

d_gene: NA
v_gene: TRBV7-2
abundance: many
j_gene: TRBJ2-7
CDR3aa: CASSLVLVADYEQYF
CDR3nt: TGTGCCAGCAGCTTAGTCCTAGTTGCGGACTACGAGCAGTACTTC

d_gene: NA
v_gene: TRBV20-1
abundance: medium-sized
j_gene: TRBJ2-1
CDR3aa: CSAPLGELRVQFF
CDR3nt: TGCAGTGCCCCCCTCGGGGAACTCAGGGTGCAGTTCTTC

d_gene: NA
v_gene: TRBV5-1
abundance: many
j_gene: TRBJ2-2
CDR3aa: CASSLTGKSTGELFF
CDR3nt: TGCGCCAGCAGCTTGACAGGGAAATCCACCGGGGAGCTGTTTTTT

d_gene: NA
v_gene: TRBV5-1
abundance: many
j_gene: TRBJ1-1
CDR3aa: CASSLPQSTEAFF
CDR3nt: TGCGCCAGCAGCCTACCTCAAAGCACTGAAGCTTTCTTT

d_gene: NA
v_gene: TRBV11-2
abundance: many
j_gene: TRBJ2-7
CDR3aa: CASMTTTYEQYF
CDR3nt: TGTGCCAGTATGACTACAACCTACGAGCAGTACTTC

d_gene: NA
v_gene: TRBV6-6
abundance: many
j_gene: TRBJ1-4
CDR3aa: CASSSGEKLFF
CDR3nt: TGTGCCAGCAGTTCCGGAGAAAAACTGTTTTTT

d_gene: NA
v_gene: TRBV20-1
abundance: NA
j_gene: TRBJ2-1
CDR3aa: CSAVGNEQFF
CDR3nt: TGCAGTGCCGTCGGCAATGAGCAGTTCTTC

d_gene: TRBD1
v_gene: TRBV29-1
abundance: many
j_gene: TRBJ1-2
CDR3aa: CSAPGQGVEGYTF
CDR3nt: TGCAGCGCTCCGGGACAGGGCGTTGAGGGCTACACCTTC

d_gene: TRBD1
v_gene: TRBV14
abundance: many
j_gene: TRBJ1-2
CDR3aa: CASSLDRTGAGYTF
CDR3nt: TGTGCCAGCAGCTTGGATAGGACAGGGGCTGGCTACACCTTC

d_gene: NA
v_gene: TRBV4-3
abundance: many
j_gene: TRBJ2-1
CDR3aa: CASSHFGSSYNEQFF
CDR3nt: TGCGCCAGCAGCCACTTTGGAAGCTCCTACAATGAGCAGTTCTTC

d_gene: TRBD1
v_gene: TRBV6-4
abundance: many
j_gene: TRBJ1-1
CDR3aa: CASSAQPGQTTEAFF
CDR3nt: TGTGCCAGCAGTGCCCAGCCGGGACAGACTACTGAAGCTTTCTTT

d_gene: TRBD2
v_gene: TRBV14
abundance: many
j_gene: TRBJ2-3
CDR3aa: CASSQASGRLTDTQYF
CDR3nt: TGTGCCAGCAGCCAAGCAAGCGGGAGACTCACAGATACGCAGTATTTT

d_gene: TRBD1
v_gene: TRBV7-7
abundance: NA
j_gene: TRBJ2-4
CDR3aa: CASSPGTGPSRGKNIQYF
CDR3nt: TGTGCTAGCAGCCCCGGGACAGGACCCTCCAGGGGAAAAAACATTCAGTACTTC

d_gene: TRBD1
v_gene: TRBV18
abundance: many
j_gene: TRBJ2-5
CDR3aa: CASSPTRLKTGPETQYF
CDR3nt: TGTGCCAGCTCACCCACCCGACTTAAGACAGGGCCAGAGACCCAGTACTTC

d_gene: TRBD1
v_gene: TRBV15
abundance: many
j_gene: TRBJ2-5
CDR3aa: CATSRPGTGQETQYF
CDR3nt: TGTGCCACCAGCAGACCAGGGACAGGGCAGGAGACCCAGTACTTC

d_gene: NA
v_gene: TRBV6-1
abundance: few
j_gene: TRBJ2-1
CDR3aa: CASRVGSYNEQFF
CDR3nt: TGTGCCAGCAGAGTAGGCTCCTACAATGAGCAGTTCTTC